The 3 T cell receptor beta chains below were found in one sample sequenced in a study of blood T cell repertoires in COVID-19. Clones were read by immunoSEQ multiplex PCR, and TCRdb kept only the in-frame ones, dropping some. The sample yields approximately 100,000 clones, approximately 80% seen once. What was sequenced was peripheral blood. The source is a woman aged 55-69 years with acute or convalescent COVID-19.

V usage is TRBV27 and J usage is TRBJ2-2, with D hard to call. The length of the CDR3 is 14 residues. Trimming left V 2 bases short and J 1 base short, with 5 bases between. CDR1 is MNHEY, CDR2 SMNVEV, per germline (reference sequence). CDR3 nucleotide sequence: TGTGCCAGCAGTTTAGGGCTGAACACCGGGGAGCTGTTTTTT. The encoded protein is CASSLGLNTGELFF.

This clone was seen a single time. CDR3 region: CASSLVWTGDLTEAFF. The CDR3, as DNA: TGCGCCAGCAGCTTGGTTTGGACAGGGGATCTTACTGAAGCTTTCTTT. This chain joins TRBV5-1 and TRBJ1-1; TRBD1 aligns across 9 bases. Germline CDR1 reads SGHRS; CDR2 reads YFSETQ. The CDR3 length is 16 residues. V lost 0 bases to trimming and J lost 5 bases; unmatched junction nucleotides: 8.

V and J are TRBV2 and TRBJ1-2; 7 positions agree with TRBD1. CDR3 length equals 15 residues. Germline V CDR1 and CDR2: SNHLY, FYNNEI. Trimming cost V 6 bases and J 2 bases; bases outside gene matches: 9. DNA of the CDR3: TGTGCCAGCAGCGCGACAGGGCGGGTGAACTATGGCTACACCTTC. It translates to CASSATGRVNYGYTF.